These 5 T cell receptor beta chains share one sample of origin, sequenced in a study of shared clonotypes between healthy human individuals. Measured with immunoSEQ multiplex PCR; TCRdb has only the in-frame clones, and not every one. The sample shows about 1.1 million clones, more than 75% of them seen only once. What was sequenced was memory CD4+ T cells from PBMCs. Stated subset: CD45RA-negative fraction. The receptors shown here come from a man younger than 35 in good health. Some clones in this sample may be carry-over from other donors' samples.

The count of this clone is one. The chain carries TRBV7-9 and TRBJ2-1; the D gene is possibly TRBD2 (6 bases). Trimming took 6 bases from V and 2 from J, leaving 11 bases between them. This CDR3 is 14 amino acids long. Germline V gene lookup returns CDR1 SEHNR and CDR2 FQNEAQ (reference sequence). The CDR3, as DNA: TGTGCCAGCAGTCCTAGCGCGACCTACAATGAGCAGTTCTTC. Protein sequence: CASSPSATYNEQFF.

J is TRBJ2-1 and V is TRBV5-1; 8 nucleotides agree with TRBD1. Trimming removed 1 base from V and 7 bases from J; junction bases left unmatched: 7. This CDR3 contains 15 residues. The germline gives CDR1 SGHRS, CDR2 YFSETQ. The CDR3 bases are TGCGCCAGCAGCTTGCGCGGACAGGGTAATAATGAGCAGTTCTTC. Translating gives CASSLRGQGNNEQFF. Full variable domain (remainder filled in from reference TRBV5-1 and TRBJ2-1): KAGVTQTPRYLIKTRGQQVTLSCSPISGHRSVSWYQQTPGQGLQFLFEYFSETQRNKGNFPGRFSGRQFSNSRSEMNVSTLELGDSALYLCASSLRGQGNNEQFFGPGTRLTVL.

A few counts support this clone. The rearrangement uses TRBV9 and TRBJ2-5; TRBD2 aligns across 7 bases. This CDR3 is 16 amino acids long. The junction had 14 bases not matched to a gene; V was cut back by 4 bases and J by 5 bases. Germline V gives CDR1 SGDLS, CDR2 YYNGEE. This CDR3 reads CASSPHPRDGGETQYF. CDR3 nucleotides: TGTGCCAGCAGCCCCCACCCCCGGGACGGGGGGGAGACCCAGTACTTC.

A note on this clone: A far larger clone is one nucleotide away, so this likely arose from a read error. CDR3 nucleotide sequence: TGTGCCAGCAGCTTCGGGACAGATACGCAGTATTTT. This translates into CASSFGTDTQYF. The rearrangement joins TRBV7-9 to TRBJ2-3; D not resolved. The CDR3 spans 12 residues. The V gene's germline CDR1 is SEHNR and CDR2 FQNEAQ (reference sequence). V was cut by 3 bases and J by 3 bases, with 4 bases left in between.

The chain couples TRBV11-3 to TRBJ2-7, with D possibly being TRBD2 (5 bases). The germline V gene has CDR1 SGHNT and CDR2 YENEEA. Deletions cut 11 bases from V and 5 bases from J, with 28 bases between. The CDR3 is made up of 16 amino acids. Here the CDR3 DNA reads TGTGCCGACACCCCACCACCGAGGGTAGAGAGGAACGAGCAGTACTTC. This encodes CADTPPPRVERNEQYF.